The next 2 T cell receptor beta chains were all read from a single sample in a study of T cell clones after liver transplantation. The method was immunoSEQ multiplex PCR; TCRdb's version includes in-frame clones alone and lacks a portion of them. The sample has over 55,000 clones, about 70% seen once. This sample comprised CD4+ T cells from blood, obtained at the roughly 16-month timepoint. These receptors were collected from a human patient who received a liver transplant. T cells may partly derive from the graft donor.

This chain uses TRBV28 with TRBJ2-7, with 9 positions matching TRBD1. The V and J ends lost 3 bases and 0 bases, in that order; junction bases with no gene match: 6. This CDR3 has 16 residues. Germline lookup yields CDR1 MDHEN and CDR2 SYDVKM. CDR3 nucleotides: TGTGCCAGCAGTTTCCCAGGACAGGGGAGCTCCTACGAGCAGTACTTC. This translates into CASSFPGQGSSYEQYF.

This chain uses TRBV6-6 with TRBJ2-3; 7 bases agree with TRBD1. CDR3 length: 13 residues. The V gene's germline CDR1 is MNHNY and CDR2 SVGAGI (reference sequence). V was clipped by 8 bases and J by 3 bases; unmatched bases: 5. The CDR3 sequence is CASRGQSTDTQYF. The CDR3 DNA is TGTGCCAGCCGGGGACAGTCAACAGATACGCAGTATTTT.